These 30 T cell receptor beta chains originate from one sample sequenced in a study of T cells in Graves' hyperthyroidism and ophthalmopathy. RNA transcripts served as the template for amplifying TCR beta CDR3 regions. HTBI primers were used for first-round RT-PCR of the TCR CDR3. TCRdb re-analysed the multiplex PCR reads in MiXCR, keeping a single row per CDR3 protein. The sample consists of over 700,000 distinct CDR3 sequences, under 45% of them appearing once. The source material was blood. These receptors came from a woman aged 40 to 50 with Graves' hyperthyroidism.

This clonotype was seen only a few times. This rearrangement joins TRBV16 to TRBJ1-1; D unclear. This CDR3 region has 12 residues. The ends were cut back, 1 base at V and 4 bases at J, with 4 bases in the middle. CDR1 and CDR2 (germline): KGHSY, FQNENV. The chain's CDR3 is CASSQLPTEAFF. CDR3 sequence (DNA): TGTGCCAGCAGCCAATTACCCACTGAAGCTTTCTTT.

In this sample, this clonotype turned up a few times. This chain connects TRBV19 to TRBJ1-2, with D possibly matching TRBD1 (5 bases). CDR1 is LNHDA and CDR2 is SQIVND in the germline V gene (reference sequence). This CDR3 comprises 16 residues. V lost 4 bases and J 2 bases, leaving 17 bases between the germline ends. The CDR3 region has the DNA TGTGCCAGTAGTACCGATTGGTCAGACAGCAACTATGGCTACACCTTC. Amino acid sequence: CASSTDWSDSNYGYTF.

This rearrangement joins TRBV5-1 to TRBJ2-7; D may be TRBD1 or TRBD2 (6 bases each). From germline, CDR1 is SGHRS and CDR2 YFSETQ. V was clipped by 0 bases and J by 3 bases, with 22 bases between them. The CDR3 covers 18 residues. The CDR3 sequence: CASSLVYRGTWSVYEQYF. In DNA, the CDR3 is TGCGCCAGCAGCTTGGTGTATCGGGGGACATGGTCAGTCTACGAGCAGTACTTC.

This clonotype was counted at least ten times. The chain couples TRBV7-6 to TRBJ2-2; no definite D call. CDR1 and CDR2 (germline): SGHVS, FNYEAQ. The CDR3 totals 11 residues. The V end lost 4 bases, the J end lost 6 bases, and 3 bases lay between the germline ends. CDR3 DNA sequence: TGTGCCAGCAGCTCTCCCGGGGAGCTGTTTTTT. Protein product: CASSSPGELFF.

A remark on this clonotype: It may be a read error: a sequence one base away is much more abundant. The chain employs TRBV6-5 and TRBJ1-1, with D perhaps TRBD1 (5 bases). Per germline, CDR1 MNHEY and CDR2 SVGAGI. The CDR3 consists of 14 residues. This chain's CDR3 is CAISYAQGWTEAFF. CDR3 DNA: TGTGCCATCAGTTACGCGCAGGGATGGACTGAAGCTTTCTTT.

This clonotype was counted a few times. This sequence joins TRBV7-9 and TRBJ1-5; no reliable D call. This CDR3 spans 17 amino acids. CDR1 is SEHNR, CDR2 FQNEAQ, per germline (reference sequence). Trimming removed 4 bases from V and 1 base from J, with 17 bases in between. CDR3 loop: CASSYAATAISNQPQHF. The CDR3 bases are TGTGCCAGCAGCTACGCCGCGACGGCTATAAGCAATCAGCCCCAGCATTTT.

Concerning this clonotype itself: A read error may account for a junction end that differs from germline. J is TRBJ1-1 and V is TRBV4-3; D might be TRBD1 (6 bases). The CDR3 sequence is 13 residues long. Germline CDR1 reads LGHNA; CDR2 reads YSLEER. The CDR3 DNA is TGCGCCAGCAGCCAAGGGATAGGGACACCTACCGTCTTT. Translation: CASSQGIGTPTVF.

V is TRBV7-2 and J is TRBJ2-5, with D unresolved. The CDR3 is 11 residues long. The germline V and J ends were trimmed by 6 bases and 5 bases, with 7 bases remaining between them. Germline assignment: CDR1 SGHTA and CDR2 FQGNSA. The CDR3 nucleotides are TGTGCCAGCAGGCGGCTTGAGACCCAGTACTTC. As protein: CASRRLETQYF.

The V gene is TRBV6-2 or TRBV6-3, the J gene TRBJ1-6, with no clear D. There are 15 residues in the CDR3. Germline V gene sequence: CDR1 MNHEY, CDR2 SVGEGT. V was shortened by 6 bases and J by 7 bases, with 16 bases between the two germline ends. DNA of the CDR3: TGTGCCAGCAGCCCCGGGAACCCACGAAATTCACCCCTCCACTTT. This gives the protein CASSPGNPRNSPLHF.

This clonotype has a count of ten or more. The CDR3 DNA is TGTGCCAGCAGCTCTACAGGCGTCACCGGGGAGCTGTTTTTT. This encodes CASSSTGVTGELFF. This rearrangement joins TRBV7-3 to TRBJ2-2; maybe TRBD1 (5 bases). V gave up 4 bases and J gave up 4 bases, with 10 bases separating them. Germline loops: CDR1 SGHTA, CDR2 FQGTGA. The CDR3 is made up of 14 amino acids. The full variable domain, its missing parts supplied by reference TRBV7-3 and TRBJ2-2, is GAGVSQTPSNKVTEKGKYVELRCDPISGHTALYWYRQSLGQGPEFLIYFQGTGAADDSGLPNDRFFAVRPEGSVSTLKIQRTERGDSAVYLCASSSTGVTGELFFGEGSRLTVL.

The CDR3 region is CSASGLINTGELFF. CDR3 sequence (DNA): TGCAGTGCTAGTGGTCTTATTAACACCGGGGAGCTGTTTTTT. V gene TRBV20-1 combines with J gene TRBJ2-2; D is undetermined. The germline V and J ends were trimmed by 3 bases and 2 bases, with 10 bases remaining between them. The CDR3 is 14 residues long. The germline V gene has CDR1 DFQATT and CDR2 SNEGSKA (reference sequence).

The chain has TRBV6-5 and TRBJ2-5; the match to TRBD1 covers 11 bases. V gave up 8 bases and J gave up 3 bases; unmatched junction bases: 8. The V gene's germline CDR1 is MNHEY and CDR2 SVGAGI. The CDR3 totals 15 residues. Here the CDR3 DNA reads TGTGCCAGCTCCTCATGGGGACAGGGGGAAGAGACCCAGTACTTC. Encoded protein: CASSSWGQGEETQYF.

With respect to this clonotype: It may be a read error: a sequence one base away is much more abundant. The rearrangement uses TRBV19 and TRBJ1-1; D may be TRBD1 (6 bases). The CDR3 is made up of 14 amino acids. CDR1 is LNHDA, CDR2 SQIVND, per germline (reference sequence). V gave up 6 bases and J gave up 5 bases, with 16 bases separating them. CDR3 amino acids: CASSQMGGPTEAFF. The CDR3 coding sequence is TGTGCCAGTAGCCAAATGGGGGGGCCTACTGAAGCTTTCTTT.

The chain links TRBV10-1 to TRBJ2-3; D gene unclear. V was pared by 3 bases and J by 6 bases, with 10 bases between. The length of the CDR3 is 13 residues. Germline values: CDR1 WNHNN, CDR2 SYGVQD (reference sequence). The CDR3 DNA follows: TGCGCCAGCAGTGACAGGACGTCGGATACGCAGTATTTT. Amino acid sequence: CASSDRTSDTQYF.

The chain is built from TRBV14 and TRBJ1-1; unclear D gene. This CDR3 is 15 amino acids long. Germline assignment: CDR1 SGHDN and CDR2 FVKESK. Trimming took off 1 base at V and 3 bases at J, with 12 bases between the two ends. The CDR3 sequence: CASSQVGVGDTEAFF. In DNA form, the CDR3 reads TGTGCCAGCAGCCAAGTTGGGGTTGGGGACACTGAAGCTTTCTTT.

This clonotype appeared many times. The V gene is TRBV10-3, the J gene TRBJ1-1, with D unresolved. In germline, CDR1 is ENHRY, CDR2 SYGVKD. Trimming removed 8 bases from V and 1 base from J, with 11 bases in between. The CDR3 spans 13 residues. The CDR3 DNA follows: TGTGCCATCCTCGCGACACCGAACACTGAAGCTTTCTTT. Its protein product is CAILATPNTEAFF.

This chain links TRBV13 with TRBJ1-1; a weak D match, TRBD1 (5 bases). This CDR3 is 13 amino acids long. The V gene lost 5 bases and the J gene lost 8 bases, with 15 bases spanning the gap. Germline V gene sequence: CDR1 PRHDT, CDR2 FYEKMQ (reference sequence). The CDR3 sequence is CASSPLGPHEAFF. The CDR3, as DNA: TGTGCCAGCAGCCCGCTGGGACCGCACGAAGCTTTCTTT.

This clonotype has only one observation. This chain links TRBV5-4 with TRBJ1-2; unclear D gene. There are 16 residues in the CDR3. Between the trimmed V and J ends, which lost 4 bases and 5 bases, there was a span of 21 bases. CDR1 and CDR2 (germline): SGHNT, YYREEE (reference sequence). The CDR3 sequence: CASSHVGRALTYGYTF. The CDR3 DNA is TGTGCCAGCAGCCATGTCGGCCGGGCTTTAACTTATGGCTACACCTTC.

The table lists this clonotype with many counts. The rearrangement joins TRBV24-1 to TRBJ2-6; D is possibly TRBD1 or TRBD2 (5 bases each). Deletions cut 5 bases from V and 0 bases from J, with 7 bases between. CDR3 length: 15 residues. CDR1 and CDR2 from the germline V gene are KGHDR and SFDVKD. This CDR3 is CATSAGTSGANVLTF. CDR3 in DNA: TGTGCCACCAGTGCTGGGACCTCTGGGGCCAACGTCCTGACTTTC.

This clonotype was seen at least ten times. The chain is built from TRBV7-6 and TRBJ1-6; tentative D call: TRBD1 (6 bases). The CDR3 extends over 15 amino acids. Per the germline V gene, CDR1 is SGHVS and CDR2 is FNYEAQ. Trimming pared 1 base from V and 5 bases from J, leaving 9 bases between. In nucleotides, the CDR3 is TGTGCCAGCAGCTTAGGTGACAGGAATAATTCACCCCTCCACTTT. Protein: CASSLGDRNNSPLHF.

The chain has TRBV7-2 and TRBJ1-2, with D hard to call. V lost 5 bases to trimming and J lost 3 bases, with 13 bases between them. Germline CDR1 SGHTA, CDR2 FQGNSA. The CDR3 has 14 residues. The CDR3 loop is CASSPRRTDYGYTF. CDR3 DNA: TGTGCCAGCAGCCCGAGGAGGACGGACTATGGCTACACCTTC. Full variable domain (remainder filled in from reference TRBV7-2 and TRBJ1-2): GAGVSQSPSNKVTEKGKDVELRCDPISGHTALYWYRQSLGQGLEFLIYFQGNSAPDKSGLPSDRFSAERTGGSVSTLTIQRTQQEDSAVYLCASSPRRTDYGYTFGSGTRLTVV.

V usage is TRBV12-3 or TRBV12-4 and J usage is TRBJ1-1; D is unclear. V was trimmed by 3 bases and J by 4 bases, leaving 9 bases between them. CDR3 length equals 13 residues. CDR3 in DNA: TGTGCCAGCAGTTTCGTGATGAGCACTGAAGCTTTCTTT. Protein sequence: CASSFVMSTEAFF.

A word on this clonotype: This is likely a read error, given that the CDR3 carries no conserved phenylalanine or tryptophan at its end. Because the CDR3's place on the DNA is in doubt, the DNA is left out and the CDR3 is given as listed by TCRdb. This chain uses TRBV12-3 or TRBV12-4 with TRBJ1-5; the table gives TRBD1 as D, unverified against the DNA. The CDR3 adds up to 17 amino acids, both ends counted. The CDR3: CASGAAHEYDSNQPQQT.

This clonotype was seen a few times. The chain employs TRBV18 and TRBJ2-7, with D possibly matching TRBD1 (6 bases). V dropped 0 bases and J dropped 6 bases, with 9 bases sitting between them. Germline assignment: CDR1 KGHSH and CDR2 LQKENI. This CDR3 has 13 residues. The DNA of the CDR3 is TGTGCCAGCTCACCACCGGGGGCGGGCGAGCAGTACTTC. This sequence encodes CASSPPGAGEQYF.

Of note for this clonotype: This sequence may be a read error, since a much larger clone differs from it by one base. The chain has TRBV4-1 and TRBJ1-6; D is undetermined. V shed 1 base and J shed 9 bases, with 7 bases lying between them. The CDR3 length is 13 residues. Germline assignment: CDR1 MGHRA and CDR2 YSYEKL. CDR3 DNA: TGCGCCAGCAGCCAAGCGAGGTCTTCACCCCTCCACTTT. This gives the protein CASSQARSSPLHF.

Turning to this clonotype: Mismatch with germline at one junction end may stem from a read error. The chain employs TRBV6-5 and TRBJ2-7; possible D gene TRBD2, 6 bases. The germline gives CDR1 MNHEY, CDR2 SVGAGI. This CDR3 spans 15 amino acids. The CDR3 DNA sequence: TGTGCCAGCAGTTATGGGCGGGATCCCTCCTACGAGCAGCACTTC. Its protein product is CASSYGRDPSYEQHF.

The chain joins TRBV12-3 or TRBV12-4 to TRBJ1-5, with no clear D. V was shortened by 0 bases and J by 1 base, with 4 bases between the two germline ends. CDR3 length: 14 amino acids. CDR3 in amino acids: CASSLARSNQPQHF. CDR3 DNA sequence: TGTGCCAGCAGTTTAGCACGGAGCAATCAGCCCCAGCATTTT.

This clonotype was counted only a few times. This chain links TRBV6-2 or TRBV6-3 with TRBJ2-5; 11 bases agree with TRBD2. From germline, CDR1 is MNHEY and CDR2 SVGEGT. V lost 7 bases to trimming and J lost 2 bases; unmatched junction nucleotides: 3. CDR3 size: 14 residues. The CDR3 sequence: CASTSGRLQETQYF. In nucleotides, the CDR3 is TGTGCCAGCACTAGCGGGAGGCTACAAGAGACCCAGTACTTC.

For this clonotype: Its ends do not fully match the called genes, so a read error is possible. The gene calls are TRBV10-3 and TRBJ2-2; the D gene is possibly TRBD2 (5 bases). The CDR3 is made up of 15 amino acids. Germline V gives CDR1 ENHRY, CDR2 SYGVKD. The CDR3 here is CGISELDLNTGELFF. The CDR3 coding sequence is TGTGGCATCAGTGAATTGGACTTAAACACCGGGGAGCTGTTTTTT.

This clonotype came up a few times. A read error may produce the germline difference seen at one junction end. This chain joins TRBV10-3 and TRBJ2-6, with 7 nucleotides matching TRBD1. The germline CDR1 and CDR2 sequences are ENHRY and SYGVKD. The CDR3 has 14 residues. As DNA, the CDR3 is TGTGCCATCAGTGAATACTCAGGGGGCAACGTCCTGACTTTC. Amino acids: CAISEYSGGNVLTF.